Listed below are T cell receptor beta chains from one sample, sequenced in a study of PD-L1 blockade in urothelial cancer. Produced via immunoSEQ multiplex PCR; TCRdb's table is partial and in-frame only. The sample holds approximately 14,000 clones, around 89% seen once. Sequencing used PBMCs, obtained around atezolizumab (anti-PD-L1) treatment. These receptors originate from a man in his sixties or seventies with urothelial cancer. The CDR3 runs from the conserved cysteine through the conserved F or W. D genes are given only for firm matches. Some rows have no size entry. The others give once, few or many, or a class for an expanded clone.

V gene	CDR3 length	D gene	J gene	clone size	CDR3 protein	CDR3 DNA
TRBV9	15	NA	TRBJ2-5	NA	CASSVAGRGGETQYF	TGTGCCAGCAGCGTAGCGGGGCGGGGCGGAGAGACCCAGTACTTC
TRBV6-4	13	NA	TRBJ1-1	few	CASSVTSNTEAFF	TGTGCCAGCAGTGTCACATCGAACACTGAAGCTTTCTTT
TRBV27	14	NA	TRBJ1-2	NA	CASSFKHSNYGYTF	TGTGCCAGCAGTTTCAAACACAGTAACTATGGCTACACCTTC
TRBV4-1	13	TRBD1	TRBJ1-2	NA	CASSVPGQGPYTF	TGCGCCAGCAGCGTTCCGGGACAGGGGCCCTACACCTTC
TRBV5-6	14	NA	TRBJ2-5	NA	CASSFQGIEETQYF	TGTGCCAGCAGCTTCCAGGGGATTGAAGAGACCCAGTACTTC
TRBV30	14	TRBD1	TRBJ1-1	NA	CAWSAGQVNTEAFF	TGTGCCTGGAGTGCGGGACAGGTTAACACTGAAGCTTTCTTT
TRBV20-1	11	TRBD1	TRBJ2-7	NA	CSARQGHEQYF	TGCAGTGCCAGACAGGGGCACGAGCAGTACTTC
TRBV5-1	12	NA	TRBJ2-7	NA	CASRLESYEQYF	TGCGCCAGCAGACTGGAGAGCTACGAGCAGTACTTC
TRBV28	15	NA	TRBJ1-1	NA	CASSSPGTLNTEAFF	TGTGCCAGCAGTTCCCCTGGGACACTGAACACTGAAGCTTTCTTT
TRBV5-1	14	TRBD1	TRBJ1-2	NA	CASSSGTGDFGYTF	TGCGCCAGCAGCTCTGGGACAGGGGATTTTGGCTACACCTTC
TRBV28	17	NA	TRBJ1-5	NA	CASSLLVRPSGNQPQHF	TGTGCCAGCAGTTTATTGGTGAGGCCGAGTGGCAATCAGCCCCAGCATTTT
TRBV5-6	15	TRBD1	TRBJ1-2	NA	CASSFLGQGPHRYTF	TGTGCCAGCAGCTTCCTGGGACAGGGGCCTCACCGCTACACCTTC
TRBV7-9	15	TRBD1	TRBJ2-1	NA	CASSLKGTVYNEQFF	TGTGCCAGCAGCTTGAAAGGGACAGTCTACAATGAGCAGTTCTTC
TRBV7-9	17	TRBD1	TRBJ1-5	NA	CASSDITGDGRNQPQHF	TGTGCCAGCAGCGACATTACAGGGGATGGGCGCAATCAGCCCCAGCATTTT
TRBV18	15	TRBD2	TRBJ2-5	NA	CASSPRGGASETQYF	TGTGCCAGCTCACCTCGCGGGGGGGCGTCTGAGACCCAGTACTTC
TRBV5-5	13	NA	TRBJ1-1	NA	CASKSTGNTEAFF	TGTGCCAGCAAATCTACGGGGAACACTGAAGCTTTCTTT
TRBV6-4	13	NA	TRBJ1-6	NA	CASSAVQGSPLHF	TGTGCCAGCAGTGCGGTACAGGGTTCACCCCTCCACTTT
TRBV2	14	NA	TRBJ2-3	once	CASNDRTFTDTQYF	TGTGCCAGCAATGACAGAACGTTCACAGATACGCAGTATTTT
TRBV19	15	TRBD1	TRBJ2-1	NA	CASSNRDRGLDEQFF	TGTGCCAGTAGTAACCGGGACAGGGGGTTGGATGAGCAGTTCTTC
TRBV5-1	15	NA	TRBJ1-4	NA	CASSFGGRMAEKLFF	TGCGCCAGCAGTTTCGGGGGGCGCATGGCTGAAAAACTGTTTTTT
TRBV7-7	12	NA	TRBJ2-5	NA	CASGQGQETQYF	TGTGCCAGCGGGCAGGGGCAAGAGACCCAGTACTTC
TRBV5-6	12	NA	TRBJ2-7	NA	CASSLASGEQYF	TGTGCCAGCAGCTTGGCCTCGGGAGAGCAGTACTTC
TRBV18	18	NA	TRBJ1-3	NA	CASSPQNSLRGKGNTIYF	TGTGCCAGCTCACCACAGAACTCGCTTCGAGGGAAGGGAAACACCATATATTTT
TRBV12-5	13	NA	TRBJ2-7	NA	CASGLGGAPGQYF	TGTGCTAGTGGTTTGGGCGGGGCTCCGGGGCAGTACTTC